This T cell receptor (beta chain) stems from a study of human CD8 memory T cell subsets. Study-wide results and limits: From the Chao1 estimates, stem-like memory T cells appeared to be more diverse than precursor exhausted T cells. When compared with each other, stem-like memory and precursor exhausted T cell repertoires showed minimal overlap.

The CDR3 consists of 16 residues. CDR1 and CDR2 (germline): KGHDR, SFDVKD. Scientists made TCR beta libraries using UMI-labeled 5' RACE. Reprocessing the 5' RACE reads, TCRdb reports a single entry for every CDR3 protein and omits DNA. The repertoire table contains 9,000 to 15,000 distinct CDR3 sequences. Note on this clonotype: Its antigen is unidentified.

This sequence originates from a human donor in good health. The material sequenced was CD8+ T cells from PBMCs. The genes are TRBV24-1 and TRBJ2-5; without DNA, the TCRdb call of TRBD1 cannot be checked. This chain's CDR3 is CATSDPVGWLGGTQYF.